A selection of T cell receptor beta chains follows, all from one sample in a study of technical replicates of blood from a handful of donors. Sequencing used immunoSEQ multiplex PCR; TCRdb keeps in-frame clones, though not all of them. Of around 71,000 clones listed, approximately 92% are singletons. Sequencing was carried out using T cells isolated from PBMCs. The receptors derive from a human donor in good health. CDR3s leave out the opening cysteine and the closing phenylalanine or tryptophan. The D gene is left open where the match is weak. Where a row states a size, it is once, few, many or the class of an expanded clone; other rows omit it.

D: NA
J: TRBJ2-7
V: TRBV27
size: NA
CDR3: ASSFIVGQVRYEQY

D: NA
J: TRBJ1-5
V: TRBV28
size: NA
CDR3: ATSRGSNQPQH

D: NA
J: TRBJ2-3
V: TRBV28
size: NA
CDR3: ASSSTIAGTDTQY

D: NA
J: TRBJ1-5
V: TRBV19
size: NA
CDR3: ASSIGGYSNQPQH

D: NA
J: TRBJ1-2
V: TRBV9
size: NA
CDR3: ASSAGWGPYGYT

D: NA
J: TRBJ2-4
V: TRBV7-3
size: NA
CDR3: ASSVRGGEGNIQY

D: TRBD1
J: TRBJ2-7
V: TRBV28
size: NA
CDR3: ASSSGQETSYEQY

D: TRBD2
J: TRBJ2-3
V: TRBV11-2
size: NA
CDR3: ASSSRPSGEGTDTQY

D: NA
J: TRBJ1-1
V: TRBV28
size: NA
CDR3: ASSFGGETNTEAF

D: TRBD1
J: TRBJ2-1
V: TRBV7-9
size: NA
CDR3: ASSSGGYNEQF

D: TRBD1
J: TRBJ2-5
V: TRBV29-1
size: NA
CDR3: SVLKGQGSRETQY

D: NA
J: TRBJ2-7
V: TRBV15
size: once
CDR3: ATSRGSYSYEQY

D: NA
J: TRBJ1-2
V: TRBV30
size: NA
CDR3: AWSRNEGIGYT

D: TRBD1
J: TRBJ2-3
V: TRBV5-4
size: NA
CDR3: ASSFRDRVTDTQY

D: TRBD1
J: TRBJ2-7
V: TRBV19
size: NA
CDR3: ASSTSGTAQQQY

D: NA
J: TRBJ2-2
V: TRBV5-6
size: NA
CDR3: ASSLATAGEAGELF

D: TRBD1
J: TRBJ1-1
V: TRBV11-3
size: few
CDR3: ASMGQTNTEAF

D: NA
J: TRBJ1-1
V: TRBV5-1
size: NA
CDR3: ASSISGANTEAF

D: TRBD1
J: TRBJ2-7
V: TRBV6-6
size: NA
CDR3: ASTMGQGLREQY

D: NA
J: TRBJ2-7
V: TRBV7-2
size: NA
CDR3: ASSHGDYFYEQY

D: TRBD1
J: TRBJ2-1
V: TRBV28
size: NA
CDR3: ASIQGAGEQF

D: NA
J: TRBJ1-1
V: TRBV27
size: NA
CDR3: ASSLHLGTMNTEAF

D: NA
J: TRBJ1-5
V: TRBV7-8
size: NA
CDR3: ASTPNDGRVGVGNQPQH

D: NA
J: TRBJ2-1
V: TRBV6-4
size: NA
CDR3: ASSDGAGGLGEQF

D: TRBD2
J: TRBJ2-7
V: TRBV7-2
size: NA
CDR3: ASSSSGTSYEQY

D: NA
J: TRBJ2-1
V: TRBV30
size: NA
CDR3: AWNPRGRYNEQF

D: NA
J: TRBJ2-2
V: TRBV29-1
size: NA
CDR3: SGKIVADTGELF

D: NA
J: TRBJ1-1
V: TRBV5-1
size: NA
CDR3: ASTRGTTNTEAF

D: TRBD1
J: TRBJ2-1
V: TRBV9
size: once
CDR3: ASSSWTGENEQF

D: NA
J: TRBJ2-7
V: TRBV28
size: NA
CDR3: ASSGIRESYEQY

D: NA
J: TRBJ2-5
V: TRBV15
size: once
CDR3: ATSRAGQQETQY

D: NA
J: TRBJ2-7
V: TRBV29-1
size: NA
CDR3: SVAGGKRYEQY

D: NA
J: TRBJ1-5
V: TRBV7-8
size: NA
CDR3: ASTEGRGNQPQH

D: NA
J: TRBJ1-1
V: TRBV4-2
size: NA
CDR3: ASSQDYWGLGTEAF